This note documents a single T cell receptor (beta chain) sequence. This sample is part of a study of Ad26.COV2.S vaccination and SARS-CoV-2 variants. The table came from immunoSEQ multiplex PCR; TCRdb's copy has only in-frame clones and leaves some out. The sample consists of a few hundred thousand clones, more than 75% of them appearing once. Treatment specified: around 19 received Ad26.COV2.S at low or high dose, single or two shots; several received placebo; per-sample allocation not given. Samples analyzed were those drawn on day 63 after the first vaccine or placebo injection. The donor was a Boston adult aged 18-55 years. An Ad26 vector expressing Wuhan-strain SARS-CoV-2 spike constituted the vaccine. The V end was cut by 6 bases, the J end by 0 bases, with 9 bases between. CDR3 length: 14 amino acids. Germline lookup yields CDR1 KGHSH and CDR2 LQKENI.

The specimen was peripheral blood, collected in a trial of Ad26.COV2.S vaccine versus placebo. This rearrangement joins TRBV18 to TRBJ1-3; possibly TRBD1 for D (5 bases). The receptor was isolated from a person between 18 and 60 years old who received the Ad26.COV2.S COVID-19 vaccine or a placebo. The CDR3 loop reads CASSTARSGNTIYF. The CDR3, as DNA: TGTGCCAGCTCGACAGCGCGCTCTGGAAACACCATATATTTT.